The entry below gives a single T cell receptor beta chain sequence along with its context. The data are from a study of shared clonotypes between healthy human individuals. Sequencing was performed with immunoSEQ multiplex PCR; in TCRdb, only in-frame clones are kept and a portion is missing. The sample includes over 950,000 clones, 60% to 85% of them seen just once. The CDR3 consists of 14 residues. CDR1 is MDHEN and CDR2 is SYDVKM in the germline V gene. Between the trimmed V and J ends, which lost 5 bases and 2 bases, there was a span of 13 bases. The chain combines TRBV28 with TRBJ2-7; D may match TRBD1 or TRBD2 (6 bases each). The TCR comes from a man aged 18 to 29 in good health. Some clones in this sample may be carry-over from other donors' samples. Sequencing used memory CD4+ T cells from PBMCs. Subset: CD45RA-negative fraction. The CDR3 loop is CASSVGGTTYEQYF. The CDR3 region has the DNA TGTGCCAGCAGTGTCGGGGGCACCACCTACGAGCAGTACTTC.